These 14 T cell receptor beta chains were all obtained from the same sample, sequenced in a study of blood T cell repertoires in COVID-19. Profiling relied on immunoSEQ multiplex PCR, and the TCRdb table lists in-frame clones only, not all of them. The profile shows about 95,000 clones, 84% of them singletons. The sample comprised peripheral blood. All receptors come from a human donor in a cohort sampled during active COVID-19.

This clone was seen more than once but under ten times. In DNA, the CDR3 is TGTGCCAGCAGCGCCCCCTTCGGCGGAAGACAGTACTTC. Translated, it gives CASSAPFGGRQYF. The genes are TRBV5-4 and TRBJ2-7; D gene unclear. V was pared by 4 bases and J by 10 bases, with 18 bases between. The CDR3 loop spans 13 amino acids. Germline V gene sequence: CDR1 SGHNT, CDR2 YYREEE (reference sequence).

This clone was detected once. The chain employs TRBV10-2 and TRBJ2-7, with 15 bases identical to TRBD2. The V segment lost 7 bases and the J segment 6 bases; nucleotides outside the gene matches: 10. The CDR3 totals 16 residues. From germline, CDR1 is WSHSY and CDR2 SAAADI. CDR3 sequence: CASTLRGLAGGAEQYF. The CDR3 DNA reads TGCGCCAGCACCTTAAGGGGACTAGCGGGAGGAGCCGAGCAGTACTTC.

This clone was counted between two and nine times. The genes are TRBV5-4 and TRBJ1-1; TRBD1 might be the D (5 bases). Germline assignment: CDR1 SGHNT and CDR2 YYREEE (reference sequence). CDR3 length equals 16 residues. The V and J ends lost 0 bases and 0 bases respectively, with 12 bases between them. The CDR3 coding sequence is TGTGCCAGCAGCTTGGGGCAGGGAATTATGAACACTGAAGCTTTCTTT. This sequence encodes CASSLGQGIMNTEAFF. The full variable domain, in which reference TRBV5-4 and TRBJ1-1 provide the parts outside the CDR3, is ETGVTQSPTHLIKTRGQQVTLRCSSQSGHNTVSWYQQALGQGPQFIFQYYREEENGRGNFPPRFSGLQFPNYSSELNVNALELDDSALYLCASSLGQGIMNTEAFFGQGTRLTVV.

This rearrangement joins TRBV6-2 or TRBV6-3 to TRBJ1-5; weak D call: TRBD1 (6 bases). CDR3 length equals 15 residues. V lost 0 bases to trimming and J lost 11 bases, with 17 bases between them. Germline V gives CDR1 MNHEY, CDR2 SVGEGT. In DNA, the CDR3 is TGTGCCAGCAGTTACTCCGGGACAAGGCCTCCGGCCCAGCATTTT. As protein: CASSYSGTRPPAQHF.

V and J are TRBV7-2 and TRBJ2-5, with D hard to call. This CDR3 region has 13 residues. V was clipped by 1 base and J by 5 bases, with 8 bases between them. Germline values: CDR1 SGHTA, CDR2 FQGNSA. The CDR3 bases are TGTGCCAGCAGCTTAGAGGTGAGGGAGACCCAGTACTTC. Protein product: CASSLEVRETQYF.

This chain uses TRBV6-1 with TRBJ2-1, with 10 positions matching TRBD2. There are 17 residues in the CDR3. Germline assignment: CDR1 MNHNS and CDR2 SASEGT. Unmatched junction bases numbered 13, after V lost 3 bases and J lost 8 bases. CDR3 DNA: TGTGCCAGCAGTGAGGTAATGGGGCTAGCGGGAGTCCATGAGCAGTTCTTC. Protein sequence: CASSEVMGLAGVHEQFF.

V gene TRBV18 combines with J gene TRBJ2-1, with D possibly TRBD1 on 5 matching bases. V dropped 4 bases and J dropped 5 bases, with 9 bases sitting between them. CDR3 length equals 13 residues. Looked up from germline, CDR1 is KGHSH and CDR2 is LQKENI. The CDR3 reads CASSLDSHNEQFF. The DNA of the CDR3 is TGTGCCAGCTCACTCGACAGCCACAATGAGCAGTTCTTC.

V and J are TRBV29-1 and TRBJ2-4; TRBD2 is a possible D gene (5 bases). The germline V and J ends were trimmed by 0 bases and 4 bases, with 13 bases remaining between them. Looked up from germline, CDR1 is SQVTM and CDR2 is ANQGSEA. The CDR3 contains 15 residues. The CDR3 DNA reads TGCAGCGTTGAAGATGACCTGGGCGGGAAAAACATTCAGTACTTC. Translating gives CSVEDDLGGKNIQYF.

The CDR3 bases are TGTGCCAGCAGCTTGGCCTACGCGACCGGGAGGAGCTCCTACGAGCAGTACTTC. Protein: CASSLAYATGRSSYEQYF. The rearrangement uses TRBV5-6 and TRBJ2-7; 7 positions match TRBD2. With 0 bases clipped from V and 0 bases from J, the junction kept 12 bases outside the gene matches. Germline CDR1 and CDR2: SGHDT and YYEEEE. There are 18 residues in the CDR3. The complete variable domain, with remaining parts taken from reference TRBV5-6 and TRBJ2-7, reads DAGVTQSPTHLIKTRGQQVTLRCSPKSGHDTVSWYQQALGQGPQFIFQYYEEEERQRGNFPDRFSGHQFPNYSSELNVNALLLGDSALYLCASSLAYATGRSSYEQYFGPGTRLTVT.

The V call is TRBV6-6, the J call TRBJ2-7, with TRBD1 identical over 9 bases. V shed 4 bases and J 4 bases; nucleotides not matched to a gene: 8. The germline gives CDR1 MNHNY, CDR2 SVGAGI (reference sequence). There are 15 residues in the CDR3. The CDR3 bases are TGTGCCAGCAGTTTACGGGACAGGGAAGCTTACGAGCAGTACTTC. Its translation: CASSLRDREAYEQYF.

V gene TRBV6-1 combines with J gene TRBJ2-7, with D possibly matching TRBD2 (5 bases). Germline V lookup: CDR1 MNHNS, CDR2 SASEGT. Trimming took 0 bases from V and 9 from J, leaving 15 bases between them. The CDR3 sequence is 14 residues long. CDR3: CASSEAGADLGQYF. The CDR3 nucleotides read TGTGCCAGCAGTGAAGCAGGAGCGGACTTGGGGCAGTACTTC.

J is TRBJ1-2 and V is TRBV10-3; D remains unclear. This CDR3 spans 15 amino acids. From germline, CDR1 is ENHRY and CDR2 SYGVKD. V was pared by 6 bases and J by 5 bases, with 19 bases between. CDR3 region: CAISGDGLRRYGYTF. In DNA form, the CDR3 reads TGTGCCATCAGCGGAGACGGACTCAGACGATATGGCTACACCTTC.

V gene TRBV19 combines with J gene TRBJ1-4, with D unresolved. This CDR3 comprises 16 residues. V lost 3 bases and J 3 bases, leaving 14 bases between the germline ends. Germline V gene sequence: CDR1 LNHDA, CDR2 SQIVND (reference sequence). CDR3 bases: TGTGCCAGTAGTATGTCCCGGTCGGGTGCTAATGAAAAACTGTTTTTT. Amino acids: CASSMSRSGANEKLFF.

The genes are TRBV5-6 and TRBJ2-5, with D perhaps TRBD2 (5 bases). The ends were cut back, 0 bases at V and 2 bases at J, with 8 bases in the middle. CDR3 size: 14 residues. Germline CDR1 SGHDT, CDR2 YYEEEE. This chain's CDR3 is CASSLVRGQETQYF. CDR3 DNA sequence: TGTGCCAGCAGCTTGGTTCGGGGACAAGAGACCCAGTACTTC.